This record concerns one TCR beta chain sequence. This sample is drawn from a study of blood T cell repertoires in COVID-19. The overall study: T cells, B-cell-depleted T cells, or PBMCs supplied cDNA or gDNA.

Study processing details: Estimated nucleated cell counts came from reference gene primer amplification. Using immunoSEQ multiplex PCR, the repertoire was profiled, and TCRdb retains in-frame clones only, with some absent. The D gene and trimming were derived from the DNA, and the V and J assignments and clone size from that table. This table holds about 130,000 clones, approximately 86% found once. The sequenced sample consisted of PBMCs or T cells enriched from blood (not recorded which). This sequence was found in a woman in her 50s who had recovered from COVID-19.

The CDR3 loop reads CASSQGTGLFETQYF. CDR3 nucleotides: TGTGCCAGCAGCCAGGGGACAGGTTTGTTTGAGACCCAGTACTTC. V usage is TRBV3-1 (or the pseudogene TRBV3-2) and J usage is TRBJ2-5, with 8 nucleotides matching TRBD1. The germline gives CDR1 LGHDT, CDR2 YNNKEL (reference sequence). CDR3 size: 15 residues. V lost 3 bases, J lost 5 bases, and 8 bases stayed unmatched.